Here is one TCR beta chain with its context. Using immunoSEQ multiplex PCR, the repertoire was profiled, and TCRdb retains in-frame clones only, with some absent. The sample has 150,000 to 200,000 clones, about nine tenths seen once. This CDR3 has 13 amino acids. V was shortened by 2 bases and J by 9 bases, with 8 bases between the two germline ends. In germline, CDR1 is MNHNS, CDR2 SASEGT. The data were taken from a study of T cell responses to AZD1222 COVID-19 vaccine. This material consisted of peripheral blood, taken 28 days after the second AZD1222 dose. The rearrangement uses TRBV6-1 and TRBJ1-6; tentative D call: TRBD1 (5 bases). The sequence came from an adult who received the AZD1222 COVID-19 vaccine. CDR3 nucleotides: TGTGCCAGCAGTGAAAGTGGGGGTTCACCCCTCCACTTT. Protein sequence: CASSESGGSPLHF.